Listed below are T cell receptor beta chains from one sample, sequenced in a study of metastatic and nonmetastatic thyroid tumors. TCRdb called clones again from the PCR reads with MiXCR. The sample carries over 10,000 clones, roughly 31% recorded once. The specimen was tumor tissue. The receptor source for this set is a male donor with papillary thyroid cancer or a benign thyroid nodule (not recorded which). Some clones in this sample may be carry-over from other donors' samples. CDR3s include the opening cysteine and the closing phenylalanine or tryptophan. The D gene is left open where the match is weak. Some rows have no size entry. The others give once, few or many, or a class for an expanded clone.

abundance	d_gene	v_gene	j_gene	CDR3nt	CDR3aa
few	.	TRBV6-1	TRBJ1-5	TGTGCCAGCAGCCCACAGGGATCAAATCAGCCCCAGCATTTT	CASSPQGSNQPQHF
few	.	TRBV6-1	TRBJ1-3	TGTGCCAGCAAAGGGTTCCTGACTCTAAACACCATATATTTT	CASKGFLTLNTIYF
many	.	TRBV6-2/TRBV6-3	TRBJ2-1	TGTGCCAGCAGTTACCCAGATCCCTACAATGAGCAGTTCTTC	CASSYPDPYNEQFF
few	TRBD2	TRBV7-6	TRBJ2-7	TGTGCCAGCAGCTTAAGCGGGGGAGGACTTTACGAGCAGTACTTC	CASSLSGGGLYEQYF
.	TRBD1	TRBV18	TRBJ1-6	TGTGCCAGCTCACCGACAGGGTATGGAGGTTCACCCCTCCACTTT	CASSPTGYGGSPLHF
few	.	TRBV27	TRBJ2-7	TGTGCCAGCAGACCCTATGAGACCTCCTACGAGCAGTACTTC	CASRPYETSYEQYF
many	TRBD2	TRBV20-1	TRBJ2-3	TGCAGTGCTTGGACTAGCGGGAGGGAATATACGCAGTATTTT	CSAWTSGREYTQYF
few	TRBD1	TRBV12-3/TRBV12-4	TRBJ2-7	TGTTCCAGCAGTTTTGGACAGGTATTATCCTACCAGCAGTACTTC	CSSSFGQVLSYQQYF
.	.	TRBV18	TRBJ1-1	TGTGCCACCCAGGCCCCTACAGGGCAGAACACTGAAGCTTTCTTT	CATQAPTGQNTEAFF
medium-sized	TRBD2	TRBV20-1	TRBJ2-3	TGCAGTGCGCTGGGGACTAGCGGGAGGGCCGCAGATACGCAGTATTTT	CSALGTSGRAADTQYF
few	.	TRBV20-1	TRBJ2-7	TGCAGTGCTGGGGCCGAGGACGCCTACGAGCAGTACTTC	CSAGAEDAYEQYF
.	.	TRBV5-1	TRBJ2-7	TGCGCCAGCAGCTTGGAGGCAGGGGGAGGCGAGCAGTACTTC	CASSLEAGGGEQYF
medium-sized	.	TRBV20-1	TRBJ1-2	TGCAGTGCTAGAGATGTAGAGAAGGGGAACTATGGCTACACCTTC	CSARDVEKGNYGYTF
.	.	TRBV11-1	TRBJ1-2	TGTGCCAGCAGCTTAGCGTTCGAGGAGGGTAACTATGGCTACACCTTC	CASSLAFEEGNYGYTF
.	TRBD1	TRBV6-2/TRBV6-3	TRBJ2-7	TGTGCCAGCAACTCCGGGACAGGGGGCTACGAGCAGTACTTC	CASNSGTGGYEQYF
medium-sized	.	TRBV28	TRBJ1-2	TGTGCCAGCCTCGGGTTCAATGGCTACACCTTC	CASLGFNGYTF
many	.	TRBV7-8	TRBJ1-5	TGTGCCAGCAGCCCTCCCGGAGTGGGTGATCAGCCCCAGCATTTT	CASSPPGVGDQPQHF
many	.	TRBV14	TRBJ1-1	TGTGCCAGCAGCCCTACTATTACAGGGAACACTGAAGCTTTCTTT	CASSPTITGNTEAFF
few	.	TRBV6-1	TRBJ2-6	TGTGCCAGCAGTGAAGGGCAGTCTGGGGCCAACGTCCTGACTTTC	CASSEGQSGANVLTF
many	TRBD2	TRBV3-1	TRBJ2-1	TGTGCCAGCAGCCAAGAAAGCGGGAAATACAATGAGCAGTTCTTC	CASSQESGKYNEQFF
few	.	TRBV25-1	TRBJ1-6	TGTGCCAGCAGTGAGTCGGATTCACCCCTCCACTTT	CASSESDSPLHF
many	TRBD1	TRBV5-6	TRBJ2-3	TGTGCCAGCAGCCCACTCAAGGACAGGGTTTCGGATACGCAGTATTTT	CASSPLKDRVSDTQYF
medium-sized	TRBD1	TRBV5-6	TRBJ1-3	TGTGCCAGCAGCTTGCCAGGGGGTCACACCATATATTTT	CASSLPGGHTIYF
medium-sized	TRBD1	TRBV6-2/TRBV6-3	TRBJ1-5	TGTGCCAGCAGTTACCTGGACAGGGGTTGGGGGAGCAATCAGCCCCAGCATTTT	CASSYLDRGWGSNQPQHF
few	.	TRBV12-3/TRBV12-4	TRBJ1-2	TGTGCCAGCAGTTTAACCATTGGCTACACCTTC	CASSLTIGYTF
.	.	TRBV7-2	TRBJ2-7	TGTGCCAGCAGCTTAAACTCCTACGAGCAGTACTTC	CASSLNSYEQYF